This T cell receptor beta chain was captured by sequencing in a study of blood T cell repertoires in COVID-19. Study overall: Nucleic acid was either cDNA or gDNA, and it came from T cells, B-cell-depleted T cells, or PBMCs.

The length of the CDR3 is 14 residues. Germline trimming cut 2 bases from V and 6 bases from J; bases unmatched to any gene: 2. CDR1 and CDR2 (germline): SGDLS, YYNGEE. In the authors' workflow: Nucleated cell counts were estimated from reference gene primer amplification. The data were produced by immunoSEQ multiplex PCR, yet TCRdb's version contains in-frame clones alone and is incomplete. V and J calls and clone size are as listed in that table; D and trimming were resolved from the DNA. The sample shows about 330,000 clones, approximately 85% of them seen only once. This chain joins TRBV9 and TRBJ2-7; 13 bases match TRBD2. Sequenced sample: peripheral blood. The receptor was isolated from a woman in her fifties or sixties with acute or convalescent COVID-19. The CDR3: CASSVGLAGFEQYF. CDR3 nucleotides: TGTGCCAGCAGCGTGGGACTAGCGGGATTCGAGCAGTACTTC.